This entry is about one TCR beta chain. The data derive from a study of identical twins. A single record per CDR3 protein comes from TCRdb applying MiXCR to the 5' RACE reads. This sample has 1.5 million to 2 million distinct CDR3 sequences, with about 30% found just once. There are 12 residues in the CDR3. Germline CDR1 and CDR2: SQVTM and ANQGSEA. Trimming pared 0 bases from V and 4 bases from J, leaving 4 bases between. The source is a newborn girl in good health. The sequencing sample was made of cord blood. This chain connects TRBV29-1 to TRBJ1-3, with D hard to call. Written as DNA, the CDR3 is TGCAGCGTTGAAGATGGAGGAAACACCATATATTTT. Amino acids: CSVEDGGNTIYF.